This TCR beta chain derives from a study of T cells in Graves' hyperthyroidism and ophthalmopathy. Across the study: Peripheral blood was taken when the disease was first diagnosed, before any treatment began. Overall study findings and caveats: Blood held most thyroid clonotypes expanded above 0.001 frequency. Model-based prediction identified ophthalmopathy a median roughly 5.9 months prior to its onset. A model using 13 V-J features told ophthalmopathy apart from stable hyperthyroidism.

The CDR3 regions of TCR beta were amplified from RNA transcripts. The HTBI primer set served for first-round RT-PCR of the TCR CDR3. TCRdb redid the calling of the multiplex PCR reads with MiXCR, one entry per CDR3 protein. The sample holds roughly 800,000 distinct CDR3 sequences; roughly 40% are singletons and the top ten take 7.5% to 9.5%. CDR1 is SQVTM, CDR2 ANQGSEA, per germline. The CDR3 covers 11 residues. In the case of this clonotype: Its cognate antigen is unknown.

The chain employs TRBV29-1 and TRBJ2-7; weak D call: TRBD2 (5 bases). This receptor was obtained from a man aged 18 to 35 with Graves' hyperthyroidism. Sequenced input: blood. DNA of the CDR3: TGCAACTCGGGGAGCTCCTACGAGCAGTACTTC. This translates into CNSGSSYEQYF.